One and the same sample provided the 12 T cell receptor beta chains below, sequenced in a study of response to subunit inactivated influenza vaccine. TCRdb independently ran MiXCR on the RT-PCR reads; one entry per CDR3 protein. The profile shows hundreds of thousands of distinct CDR3 sequences, around a sixth of them singletons. Material: PBMCs from blood, obtained 11 to 12 days after vaccination. Every receptor here comes from a man aged 45-65 years who received an inactivated influenza vaccine.

This clonotype was observed a handful of times. The chain recombines TRBV20-1 with TRBJ2-4; D uncertain. Trimming took 0 bases from V and 7 from J, leaving 4 bases between them. This CDR3 is 11 amino acids long. CDR1 DFQATT and CDR2 SNEGSKA come from the germline V gene (reference sequence). CDR3 in DNA: TGCAGTGCTAGAGACCCTAACATTCAGTACTTC. It is translated as CSARDPNIQYF.

The chain couples TRBV12-3 or TRBV12-4 to TRBJ2-7; D gene uncertain. Between the trimmed V and J ends, which lost 6 bases and 3 bases, there was a span of 9 bases. The CDR3 has 12 amino acids. In DNA form, the CDR3 reads TGTGCCAGCAGCGGGCAGCTCTACGAGCAGTACTTC. Its translation: CASSGQLYEQYF.

The genes are TRBV25-1 and TRBJ1-2; D is undetermined. The V and J ends lost 2 bases and 8 bases respectively, with 18 bases between them. The length of the CDR3 is 15 residues. The V gene's germline CDR1 is MGHDK and CDR2 SYGVNS. The DNA for the CDR3 is TGTGCCAGCAGTGAAAGGACGGGGAGGACTGGCGGCTACACCTTC. This codes for CASSERTGRTGGYTF.

This clonotype was recorded a few times. The rearrangement links TRBV12-3 or TRBV12-4 to TRBJ1-5, with 9 bases that match TRBD1. CDR3 length: 16 amino acids. The trim removed 5 bases at V and 2 bases at J, leaving 7 bases unmatched. The CDR3 sequence: CASSPGTGLGNQPQHF. As DNA, the CDR3 is TGTGCCAGCAGTCCAGGGACAGGGTTGGGCAATCAGCCCCAGCATTTT.

The chain links TRBV7-8 to TRBJ1-4; D remains ambiguous. The ends were cut back, 1 base at V and 4 bases at J, with 10 bases in the middle. Germline CDR1 and CDR2: SGHVS and FQNEAQ. CDR3 size: 15 residues. As DNA, the CDR3 is TGTGCCAGCAGCTTAGGGGTCTTAAATAATGAAAAACTGTTTTTT. This gives the protein CASSLGVLNNEKLFF.

The chain has TRBV5-1 and TRBJ2-7; no reliable D call. This CDR3 has 14 residues. Trimming shortened V by 3 bases and J by 0 bases, and 10 bases separated the two germline ends. The germline V gene has CDR1 SGHRS and CDR2 YFSETQ. CDR3 sequence: CASSWSEFSYEQYF. CDR3 DNA: TGCGCCAGCAGCTGGTCTGAGTTCTCCTACGAGCAGTACTTC.

On this clonotype itself: Its ends do not fully match the called genes, so a read error is possible. In DNA form, the CDR3 reads TGTGCTAGCAGCGGGGGGATGTCAGAGACCCAGTACTTC. As protein: CASSGGMSETQYF. The J gene is TRBJ2-5, the V gene TRBV7-7; 9 bases line up with TRBD2. CDR1 SSHAT and CDR2 FNYEAQ come from the germline V gene (reference sequence). The CDR3 length is 13 residues.

This clonotype was observed a few times. The gene calls are TRBV20-1 and TRBJ2-1; 12 bases are a match to TRBD2. The V gene end was trimmed by 4 bases and the J gene end by 9 bases; junction bases not matched to a gene: 10. This CDR3 is built from 15 residues. Germline V gene lookup returns CDR1 DFQATT and CDR2 SNEGSKA (reference sequence). The CDR3 DNA sequence: TGCAGTGCTACTTCACTAGCGGGAGGTGTTTTTGAGCAGTTCTTC. This sequence encodes CSATSLAGGVFEQFF.

There are a few counts of this clonotype. The chain recombines TRBV7-9 with TRBJ2-3; 7 bases are shared with TRBD2. Trimming cost V 4 bases and J 3 bases; bases outside gene matches: 10. CDR1 SEHNR and CDR2 FQNEAQ come from the germline V gene (reference sequence). The CDR3 covers 16 residues. Here the CDR3 DNA reads TGTGCCAGCAGCTACGTTTCGGGGGGAGTGACAGATACGCAGTATTTT. This gives the protein CASSYVSGGVTDTQYF.

This clonotype was detected a few times. This chain connects TRBV10-3 to TRBJ2-7; TRBD1 agrees at 7 bases. V lost 6 bases and J lost 2; bases outside the gene matches: 7. The CDR3 sequence is 14 residues long. CDR1 and CDR2 (germline): ENHRY, SYGVKD. CDR3 amino acids: CAISERQGPYEQYF. CDR3 DNA sequence: TGTGCCATCAGCGAAAGACAGGGCCCCTACGAGCAGTACTTC.

This clonotype was seen a handful of times. This sequence joins TRBV7-9 and TRBJ1-4; D ambiguous. Germline values: CDR1 SEHNR, CDR2 FQNEAQ (reference sequence). The CDR3 sequence is 15 residues long. V lost 4 bases and J 3 bases, leaving 12 bases between the germline ends. CDR3 in amino acids: CASSSSVVANEKLFF. In DNA, the CDR3 is TGTGCCAGCAGCTCATCAGTCGTAGCTAATGAAAAACTGTTTTTT. Complete variable domain (other parts from reference TRBV7-9 and TRBJ1-4): DTGVSQNPRHKITKRGQNVTFRCDPISEHNRLYWYRQTLGQGPEFLTYFQNEAQLEKSRLLSDRFSAERPKGSFSTLEIQRTEQGDSAMYLCASSSSVVANEKLFFGSGTQLSVL.

The chain is built from TRBV28 and TRBJ1-5, with D unresolved. Germline CDR1 MDHEN, CDR2 SYDVKM. The V end lost 1 base, the J end lost 2 bases, and 9 bases lay between the germline ends. CDR3 length: 15 residues. Here the CDR3 DNA reads TGTGCCAGCAGTTTATTCGGGCTACGCAATCAGCCCCAGCATTTT. Translating gives CASSLFGLRNQPQHF.